This is a list of T cell receptor beta chains from one sample in a study of early T cells in non-severe SARS-CoV-2 infection. TCRdb reprocessed the 5' RACE reads with MiXCR, giving one entry per CDR3 protein. The sample lists 25,000 to 30,000 distinct CDR3 sequences; roughly 5.1% were seen once. The sequenced material came from whole blood. These receptors were obtained from an adult who was a healthcare worker with PCR-confirmed SARS-CoV-2 infection or an uninfected control (not recorded which). Each CDR3 is given with its conserved first and last residue. A D gene is named only where the DNA matches it firmly. Part of the rows lack a size; the others show once, few, many or a class for expanded clones.

D: TRBD2; size: many; J: TRBJ2-3; V: TRBV5-1; CDR3: CASSLSGGTDTQYF; DNA: TGCGCCAGCAGCTTGAGCGGGGGCACAGATACGCAGTATTTT
D: NA; size: many; J: TRBJ2-1; V: TRBV5-1; CDR3: CASSYLSGLNNEQFF; DNA: TGCGCCAGCAGCTACCTGTCCGGACTAAACAATGAGCAGTTCTTC
D: NA; size: NA; J: TRBJ2-7; V: TRBV5-1; CDR3: CASSFGGSEQYF; DNA: TGCGCCAGCAGCTTCGGGGGCAGCGAGCAGTACTTC
D: NA; size: many; J: TRBJ2-7; V: TRBV10-1; CDR3: CASSFGTPGTYEQYF; DNA: TGCGCCAGCAGTTTCGGGACACCCGGCACCTACGAGCAGTACTTC
D: NA; size: many; J: TRBJ2-3; V: TRBV2; CDR3: CASSEALLTQYF; DNA: TGTGCCAGCAGTGAAGCACTTCTAACGCAGTATTTT
D: TRBD2; size: many; J: TRBJ2-7; V: TRBV12-3/TRBV12-4; CDR3: CASSLMAGVDEQYF; DNA: TGTGCCAGCAGTTTAATGGCGGGGGTCGACGAGCAGTACTTC
D: NA; size: few; J: TRBJ1-4; V: TRBV20-1; CDR3: CSATGNEKLFF; DNA: TGCAGTGCTACAGGGAATGAAAAACTGTTTTTT
D: NA; size: many; J: TRBJ1-5; V: TRBV5-4; CDR3: CASSVQGVDSNQPQHF; DNA: TGTGCCAGCAGCGTACAGGGCGTCGATAGCAATCAGCCCCAGCATTTT
D: NA; size: many; J: TRBJ2-7; V: TRBV6-6; CDR3: CASSYSSAGPGDF; DNA: TGTGCCAGCAGTTACTCTTCTGCGGGGCCCGGGGACTTC
D: NA; size: few; J: TRBJ2-1; V: TRBV5-5; CDR3: CASSSLPGKEQFF; DNA: TGTGCCAGCAGCTCTCTCCCAGGAAAGGAGCAGTTCTTC
D: TRBD2; size: few; J: TRBJ2-7; V: TRBV18; CDR3: CASSRDPGLAGAYEQYF; DNA: TGTGCCAGCTCACGAGATCCGGGACTAGCGGGAGCCTACGAGCAGTACTTC
D: NA; size: many; J: TRBJ1-2; V: TRBV12-3/TRBV12-4; CDR3: CASSQTVSSGYTF; DNA: TGTGCCAGCAGTCAAACAGTATCAAGTGGCTACACCTTC
D: TRBD2; size: NA; J: TRBJ2-3; V: TRBV4-1; CDR3: CASSFGLAGGDTQYF; DNA: TGCGCCAGCAGCTTCGGACTAGCGGGGGGAGATACGCAGTATTTT
D: TRBD2; size: many; J: TRBJ2-1; V: TRBV14; CDR3: CASSSRGRANEQFF; DNA: TGTGCCAGCAGCTCCCGCGGGAGGGCCAATGAGCAGTTCTTC
D: TRBD1; size: many; J: TRBJ1-5; V: TRBV5-1; CDR3: CASSQGQGNQPQHF; DNA: TGCGCCAGCAGCCAGGGACAGGGAAATCAGCCCCAGCATTTT
D: NA; size: NA; J: TRBJ2-3; V: TRBV21-1; CDR3: CASSIQERGGTDTQYF; DNA: TGTGCCAGCAGCATCCAGGAGCGGGGGGGCACAGATACGCAGTATTTT
D: NA; size: many; J: TRBJ2-1; V: TRBV7-6; CDR3: CASSFNSYNEQFF; DNA: TGTGCCAGCAGCTTTAACAGTTACAATGAGCAGTTCTTC
D: NA; size: many; J: TRBJ2-7; V: TRBV29-1; CDR3: CSVEAPGNDEQYF; DNA: TGCAGCGTTGAAGCTCCGGGAAACGACGAGCAGTACTTC
D: TRBD2; size: NA; J: TRBJ2-7; V: TRBV12-3/TRBV12-4; CDR3: CASSGSYEQYF; DNA: TGTGCCTCTAGCGGATCCTACGAGCAGTACTTC
D: NA; size: NA; J: TRBJ2-2; V: TRBV9; CDR3: CASSVRGLNTGELFF; DNA: TGTGCCAGCAGCGTCCGCGGACTTAACACCGGGGAGCTGTTTTTT
D: TRBD1; size: many; J: TRBJ2-2; V: TRBV9; CDR3: CASSVAGTGTGELFF; DNA: TGTGCCAGCAGCGTAGCCGGGACAGGGACCGGGGAGCTGTTTTTT
D: NA; size: many; J: TRBJ2-1; V: TRBV24-1; CDR3: CATSDPTTPGNEQFF; DNA: TGTGCCACCAGTGATCCGACCACCCCAGGGAATGAGCAGTTCTTC
D: NA; size: NA; J: TRBJ1-6; V: TRBV5-6; CDR3: CASSIAGEGSPLHF; DNA: TGTGCCAGCAGCATCGCGGGGGAAGGGTCACCCCTCCACTTT
D: NA; size: medium-sized; J: TRBJ2-1; V: TRBV19; CDR3: CASSLDNEQFF; DNA: TGTGCCAGTAGCCTCGACAATGAGCAGTTCTTC
D: NA; size: many; J: TRBJ1-2; V: TRBV20-1; CDR3: CSARDRGRLTNYGYTF; DNA: TGCAGTGCTAGAGATCGGGGGAGGCTAACTAACTATGGCTACACCTTC
D: NA; size: NA; J: TRBJ2-1; V: TRBV10-3; CDR3: CAISEFSLGRNEQFF; DNA: TGTGCCATCAGTGAGTTTAGCCTCGGCCGGAATGAGCAGTTCTTC
D: TRBD2; size: many; J: TRBJ2-7; V: TRBV10-3; CDR3: CAISEGRVVDYEQYF; DNA: TGTGCCATCAGTGAGGGGAGGGTAGTTGATTACGAGCAGTACTTC
D: NA; size: NA; J: TRBJ2-1; V: TRBV12-3/TRBV12-4; CDR3: CASTPRGAAYNEQFF; DNA: TGTGCCAGCACCCCCAGGGGGGCAGCCTACAATGAGCAGTTCTTC
D: NA; size: NA; J: TRBJ2-7; V: TRBV11-2; CDR3: CASSSSPSYEQYF; DNA: TGTGCCAGCAGCTCAAGCCCCTCCTACGAGCAGTACTTC
D: NA; size: few; J: TRBJ1-2; V: TRBV3-1; CDR3: CASSPSFPGGYTF; DNA: TGTGCCAGCAGCCCCTCCTTCCCAGGTGGCTACACCTTC
D: TRBD1; size: NA; J: TRBJ2-2; V: TRBV5-1; CDR3: CASSPKTGTNTGELFF; DNA: TGCGCCAGCAGCCCAAAGACAGGGACGAACACCGGGGAGCTGTTTTTT
D: TRBD2; size: many; J: TRBJ2-1; V: TRBV5-1; CDR3: CASSLQLAGDYNEQFF; DNA: TGCGCCAGCAGCTTGCAACTAGCGGGGGACTACAATGAGCAGTTCTTC
D: NA; size: many; J: TRBJ2-3; V: TRBV7-7; CDR3: CASSQGSTDTQYF; DNA: TGTGCTAGCAGCCAGGGATCCACAGATACGCAGTATTTT
D: NA; size: many; J: TRBJ1-1; V: TRBV11-2; CDR3: CASSFGLTEAFF; DNA: TGTGCCAGCAGCTTTGGGCTGACTGAAGCTTTCTTT
D: NA; size: many; J: TRBJ2-3; V: TRBV29-1; CDR3: CSVRDPVNTDTQYF; DNA: TGCAGCGTTCGTGACCCCGTCAACACAGATACGCAGTATTTT
D: TRBD1; size: many; J: TRBJ2-4; V: TRBV13; CDR3: CASSLGQGENIQYF; DNA: TGTGCCAGCAGCTTAGGACAGGGGGAAAACATTCAGTACTTC
D: NA; size: few; J: TRBJ2-3; V: TRBV3-1; CDR3: CASSQGRVSTDTQYF; DNA: TGTGCCAGCAGCCAAGGCCGGGTGAGCACAGATACGCAGTATTTT
D: NA; size: many; J: TRBJ1-2; V: TRBV4-2; CDR3: CASSPSGLPYGYTF; DNA: TGTGCCAGCAGCCCCTCTGGACTGCCATATGGCTACACCTTC
D: NA; size: many; J: TRBJ2-1; V: TRBV5-1; CDR3: CASSLARNEQFF; DNA: TGCGCCAGCAGCTTGGCCCGGAATGAGCAGTTCTTC
D: NA; size: many; J: TRBJ2-7; V: TRBV19; CDR3: CASSTGTRSDLEQYF; DNA: TGTGCCAGTAGTACAGGGACAAGGTCTGACTTGGAGCAGTACTTC
D: NA; size: many; J: TRBJ2-1; V: TRBV2; CDR3: CASSERGASSYNEQFF; DNA: TGTGCCAGCAGTGAACGGGGCGCGAGCTCCTACAATGAGCAGTTCTTC
D: NA; size: NA; J: TRBJ1-1; V: TRBV11-2; CDR3: CASSFAGQNTEAFF; DNA: TGTGCCAGCAGCTTTGCAGGCCAGAACACTGAAGCTTTCTTT
D: NA; size: NA; J: TRBJ2-7; V: TRBV6-5; CDR3: CASSLDLAHSYEQYF; DNA: TGTGCCAGCAGTCTGGATTTGGCGCACTCCTACGAGCAGTACTTC
D: NA; size: many; J: TRBJ1-3; V: TRBV20-1; CDR3: CSATLLRSGNTIYF; DNA: TGCAGTGCTACCCTACTACGCTCTGGAAACACCATATATTTT
D: NA; size: many; J: TRBJ2-3; V: TRBV11-3; CDR3: CASSLRGEATDTQYF; DNA: TGTGCCAGCAGCCTGAGGGGGGAGGCCACAGATACGCAGTATTTT
D: TRBD1; size: many; J: TRBJ2-1; V: TRBV3-1; CDR3: CASSHLQGDEQFF; DNA: TGTGCCAGCAGCCATTTACAGGGGGATGAGCAGTTCTTC
D: NA; size: many; J: TRBJ2-7; V: TRBV20-1; CDR3: CSASSQTSSYEQYF; DNA: TGCAGTGCTAGCTCTCAGACTAGCTCCTACGAGCAGTACTTC
D: TRBD1; size: medium-sized; J: TRBJ2-1; V: TRBV7-3; CDR3: CASSQGDPAYNEQFF; DNA: TGTGCCAGCAGCCAGGGGGACCCCGCCTACAATGAGCAGTTCTTC
D: TRBD2; size: NA; J: TRBJ2-5; V: TRBV20-1; CDR3: CSAPAGLASETQYF; DNA: TGCAGTGCTCCGGCTGGACTAGCATCGGAGACCCAGTACTTC
D: NA; size: NA; J: TRBJ1-3; V: TRBV2; CDR3: CASGSGGRGGNTIYF; DNA: TGTGCCAGCGGATCGGGGGGCAGAGGAGGAAACACCATATATTTT
D: TRBD2; size: many; J: TRBJ2-7; V: TRBV5-1; CDR3: CASSFGSTSGVSYEQYF; DNA: TGCGCCAGCAGCTTTGGGTCGACTAGCGGGGTCTCCTACGAGCAGTACTTC
D: NA; size: NA; J: TRBJ2-1; V: TRBV10-1; CDR3: CASSESGASPGDEQFF; DNA: TGCGCCAGCAGTGAGTCGGGAGCATCACCTGGGGATGAGCAGTTCTTC
D: NA; size: many; J: TRBJ2-7; V: TRBV29-1; CDR3: CSARPGGLTYEQYF; DNA: TGCAGCGCACGTCCCGGGGGGCTCACCTACGAGCAGTACTTC
D: TRBD2; size: many; J: TRBJ2-5; V: TRBV7-7; CDR3: CASSLDGGRSEETQYF; DNA: TGTGCTAGCAGCTTAGACGGCGGGAGATCAGAAGAGACCCAGTACTTC
D: NA; size: many; J: TRBJ2-3; V: TRBV10-3; CDR3: CAISPDTDTQYF; DNA: TGTGCCATCAGTCCAGACACAGATACGCAGTATTTT